These 30 T cell receptor beta chains were sequenced from one sample in a study of stem cell transplantation in POMP-related autoinflammatory disease. Only in-frame clones appear in the TCRdb table, and some are missing; sequencing was by immunoSEQ multiplex PCR. The sample records tens of thousands of clones, more than 75% being singletons. The input for sequencing was CD4+ T cells from PBMCs, taken after stem cell transplantation. These receptors came from a human patient with POMP-related autoinflammation and immune dysregulation (PRAID). Some T cells may be provided by the graft donor.

The gene calls are TRBV5-1 and TRBJ1-2; D unclear. The CDR3 has 14 amino acids. The germline V and J ends were trimmed by 1 base and 0 bases, with 7 bases remaining between them. CDR1 is SGHRS, CDR2 YFSETQ, per germline. The CDR3 bases are TGCGCCAGCAGCTTGCGGGAAGCTAACTATGGCTACACCTTC. Its translation is CASSLREANYGYTF.

This chain links TRBV5-1 with TRBJ2-7, with a weak D call TRBD1 (5 bases). This CDR3 has 12 residues. The germline CDR1 and CDR2 sequences are SGHRS and YFSETQ. Deletions cut 3 bases from V and 5 bases from J, with 9 bases between. The CDR3: CASSSARDEQYF. In DNA, the CDR3 is TGCGCCAGCAGCTCCGCCAGGGACGAGCAGTACTTC.

The V gene is TRBV2, the J gene TRBJ1-1, with D perhaps TRBD1 (6 bases). Germline CDR1 and CDR2: SNHLY and FYNNEI. V lost 8 bases, J lost 5 bases, and 12 bases lay in between. This CDR3 comprises 12 residues. The CDR3, as DNA: TGTGCCAGCCTGCAGGGGCATACTGAAGCTTTCTTT. Encoded protein: CASLQGHTEAFF.

In DNA form, the CDR3 reads TGTGCCAGCAGCGTATTGGGTTCTGGAGGCTACACCTTC. This translates into CASSVLGSGGYTF. The chain has TRBV9 and TRBJ1-2; D remains ambiguous. This CDR3 is 13 amino acids long. The V end lost 1 base, the J end lost 8 bases, and 12 bases lay between the germline ends. The germline V gene has CDR1 SGDLS and CDR2 YYNGEE. Complete variable domain (other parts from reference TRBV9 and TRBJ1-2): DSGVTQTPKHLITATGQRVTLRCSPRSGDLSVYWYQQSLDQGLQFLIQYYNGEERAKGNILERFSAQQFPDLHSELNLSSLELGDSALYFCASSVLGSGGYTFGSGTRLTVV.

The chain couples TRBV28 to TRBJ1-2; D is undetermined. V lost 8 bases to trimming and J lost 1 base, with 5 bases between them. CDR1 is MDHEN, CDR2 SYDVKM, per germline. The CDR3 is 11 residues long. In nucleotides, the CDR3 is TGTGCCAGCCACAATAACTATGGCTACACCTTC. The encoded protein is CASHNNYGYTF.

This rearrangement joins TRBV6-5 to TRBJ2-3; 9 bases match TRBD1. The ends lost 2 bases at V and 5 bases at J; junction bases unmatched: 8. This CDR3 spans 16 amino acids. Germline loops: CDR1 MNHEY, CDR2 SVGAGI. The CDR3 reads CASSYLGQGKGDTQYF. CDR3 nucleotides: TGTGCCAGCAGTTACCTTGGACAGGGGAAAGGAGATACGCAGTATTTT.

J is TRBJ2-2 and V is TRBV7-2; D gene ambiguous. Germline assignment: CDR1 SGHTA and CDR2 FQGNSA. The CDR3 runs to 15 residues. Trimming removed 5 bases at V and 5 bases at J, with 15 bases between. Here the CDR3 DNA reads TGTGCCAGCAGCCTAACTAAGCGAAGGACCGGGGAGCTGTTTTTT. Its translation is CASSLTKRRTGELFF.

This chain joins TRBV10-3 and TRBJ2-5, with 8 nucleotides matching TRBD1. The CDR3 loop spans 15 amino acids. Germline V gives CDR1 ENHRY, CDR2 SYGVKD. The V segment lost 3 bases and the J segment 2 bases; nucleotides outside the gene matches: 5. Here the CDR3 reads CAISDNRGVQETQYF. Here the CDR3 DNA reads TGTGCCATCAGTGATAACAGGGGGGTACAAGAGACCCAGTACTTC.

The chain has TRBV3-1 (or the pseudogene TRBV3-2) and TRBJ2-6, with unresolved D. The ends were cut back, 9 bases at V and 5 bases at J, with 8 bases in the middle. The CDR3 sequence is 12 residues long. Germline CDR1 reads LGHDT; CDR2 reads YNNKEL (reference sequence). For the CDR3, the DNA is TGTGCCAGTCGAGGTAGGGCCAACGTCCTGACTTTC. Its protein product is CASRGRANVLTF.

The V and J genes are TRBV10-3 and TRBJ2-3, with 13 positions matching TRBD2. V was pared by 10 bases and J by 3 bases, with 4 bases of the junction left unmatched. This CDR3 region has 14 residues. CDR1 ENHRY and CDR2 SYGVKD come from the germline V gene. The CDR3, as DNA: TGTGCCAGTACTAGCGGGAGGGGAACAGATACGCAGTATTTT. Its translation is CASTSGRGTDTQYF.

This chain connects TRBV5-5 to TRBJ2-3; D is undetermined. This CDR3 is 13 amino acids long. Germline CDR1 reads SGHKS; CDR2 reads YYEKEE (reference sequence). Trimming stripped 4 bases from V and 2 bases from J, with 8 bases between. CDR3 sequence reads: CASSQTFTDTQYF. The CDR3 region has the DNA TGTGCCAGCAGCCAGACCTTCACAGATACGCAGTATTTT.

This sequence joins TRBV28 and TRBJ2-7; possibly TRBD2 for D (6 bases). Looked up from germline, CDR1 is MDHEN and CDR2 is SYDVKM. Trimming shortened V by 2 bases and J by 2 bases, and 19 bases separated the two germline ends. The CDR3 runs to 17 residues. For the CDR3, the DNA is TGTGCCAGCAGTTTAAACCTCTGGGGCGGGAAAGCCTACGAGCAGTACTTC. Translation gives CASSLNLWGGKAYEQYF.

The CDR3 spells CASSDTSGVYYEQYV. The CDR3 coding sequence is TGTGCCAGCAGTGACACTAGCGGGGTCTATTACGAGCAGTACGTC. The chain couples TRBV6-1 to TRBJ2-7; TRBD2 matches 10 bases. The V segment lost 3 bases and the J segment 4 bases; nucleotides outside the gene matches: 6. Germline V gene data show CDR1 as MNHNS and CDR2 as SASEGT. The CDR3 contains 15 residues.

V gene TRBV5-1 combines with J gene TRBJ1-1, with D perhaps TRBD1 (6 bases). CDR1 and CDR2 from the germline V gene are SGHRS and YFSETQ. The CDR3 has 15 residues. Trimming left V 1 base short and J 2 bases short, with 12 bases between. This CDR3 reads CASSLWPGDNTEAFF. CDR3 nucleotides: TGCGCCAGCAGCTTGTGGCCAGGGGACAACACTGAAGCTTTCTTT.

The CDR3 DNA reads as TGTGCCAGTAGTATAGACGGCAGGGGACGGCGAGGGGAACAAAACATTCAGTACTTC. This translates into CASSIDGRGRRGEQNIQYF. J is TRBJ2-4 and V is TRBV19; D is possibly TRBD1 (6 bases). V gave up 0 bases and J gave up 5 bases, with 23 bases separating them. CDR3 length: 19 residues. Germline V gene data show CDR1 as LNHDA and CDR2 as SQIVND (reference sequence). Combining the CDR3 with reference TRBV19 and TRBJ2-4 gives the whole variable domain DGGITQSPKYLFRKEGQNVTLSCEQNLNHDAMYWYRQDPGQGLRLIYYSQIVNDFQKGDIAEGYSVSREKKESFPLTVTSAQKNPTAFYLCASSIDGRGRRGEQNIQYFGAGTRLSVL.

The chain recombines TRBV21-1 with TRBJ2-3; the table assigns TRBD1, which was not confirmed against the DNA. TRBV21-1 is described as a pseudogene. The CDR3 length is 13 residues. The CDR3 DNA follows: TGTGCCACGGACAGACTCTGCACAGATACGCAGTATTTT. It encodes CATDRLCTDTQYF.

V is TRBV4-2 and J is TRBJ2-5; unclear D gene. The CDR3 totals 16 residues. The V end lost 5 bases, the J end lost 2 bases, and 18 bases lay between the germline ends. Germline loops: CDR1 LGHNA, CDR2 YNFKEQ. The DNA of the CDR3 is TGTGCCAGCAGCTTTTTCTCCTTGGGTTTTCAAGAGACCCAGTACTTC. This codes for CASSFFSLGFQETQYF.

The chain combines TRBV10-1 with TRBJ2-7; no reliable D call. Germline CDR1 reads WNHNN; CDR2 reads SYGVQD (reference sequence). The CDR3 is made up of 13 amino acids. V was cut by 7 bases and J by 2 bases, with 12 bases left in between. The CDR3 nucleotides read TGCGCCAGCACCAAGACTTGCACCTACGAGCAGTACGTC. It translates to CASTKTCTYEQYV.

V and J are TRBV19 and TRBJ1-5, with no clear D. The CDR3 extends over 17 amino acids. Trimming took off 3 bases at V and 0 bases at J, with 15 bases between the two ends. CDR1 and CDR2 from the germline V gene are LNHDA and SQIVND (reference sequence). CDR3 region: CASSITRPVVSNQPQHF. In nucleotides, the CDR3 is TGTGCCAGTAGTATTACCCGACCTGTTGTTAGCAATCAGCCCCAGCATTTT.

The chain carries TRBV4-1 and TRBJ2-1; D unresolved. Germline V gene lookup returns CDR1 MGHRA and CDR2 YSYEKL. The length of the CDR3 is 18 residues. V lost 3 bases and J 1 base, leaving 19 bases between the germline ends. CDR3 residues: CASSQPTTRIISYNEQFF. The CDR3 coding sequence is TGCGCCAGCAGCCAGCCGACGACCCGTATCATATCCTACAATGAGCAGTTCTTC.

V gene TRBV5-1 combines with J gene TRBJ2-7; D unclear. V lost 4 bases and J 2 bases, leaving 19 bases between the germline ends. The CDR3 covers 16 residues. Germline CDR1 SGHRS, CDR2 YFSETQ. The CDR3: CASSPSPVRATYEQYF. DNA for the CDR3: TGCGCCAGCAGCCCTTCCCCGGTCCGAGCCACCTACGAGCAGTACTTC. The whole variable domain, filled in from reference TRBV5-1 and TRBJ2-7, reads KAGVTQTPRYLIKTRGQQVTLSCSPISGHRSVSWYQQTPGQGLQFLFEYFSETQRNKGNFPGRFSGRQFSNSRSEMNVSTLELGDSALYLCASSPSPVRATYEQYFGPGTRLTVT.

This clone was picked up one time. This chain connects TRBV10-3 to TRBJ1-6, with D tentatively TRBD1 (6 bases). V was trimmed by 5 bases and J by 8 bases, leaving 16 bases between them. CDR3 length equals 15 residues. Germline V gene sequence: CDR1 ENHRY, CDR2 SYGVKD. CDR3 nucleotide sequence: TGTGCCATCAGTACCACTCGGGGACATTATTCACCCCTCCACTTT. The encoded protein is CAISTTRGHYSPLHF.

This sequence joins TRBV5-1 and TRBJ2-1; the match to TRBD1 covers 7 bases. The CDR3 sequence is 16 residues long. Unmatched junction bases numbered 9, after V lost 2 bases and J lost 4 bases. Looked up from germline, CDR1 is SGHRS and CDR2 is YFSETQ. This chain's CDR3 is CASSLRDSQTYNEQFF. CDR3 DNA sequence: TGCGCCAGCAGCTTACGGGACAGCCAAACATACAATGAGCAGTTCTTC.

The gene calls are TRBV28 and TRBJ2-5, with TRBD1 matching over 9 bases. From germline, CDR1 is MDHEN and CDR2 SYDVKM. V dropped 4 bases and J dropped 5; count of bases not matched to a gene: 5. There are 14 residues in the CDR3. DNA for the CDR3: TGTGCCAGCAGTTCCGGGACAGGGCTGGAGACCCAGTACTTC. Residues: CASSSGTGLETQYF. Combining the CDR3 with reference TRBV28 and TRBJ2-5 gives the whole variable domain DVKVTQSSRYLVKRTGEKVFLECVQDMDHENMFWYRQDPGLGLRLIYFSYDVKMKEKGDIPEGYSVSREKKERFSLILESASTNQTSMYLCASSSGTGLETQYFGPGTRLLVL.

The chain links TRBV5-1 to TRBJ2-6; D may match TRBD1 or TRBD2 (5 bases each). V was clipped by 3 bases and J by 0 bases, with 16 bases between them. Germline V gene lookup returns CDR1 SGHRS and CDR2 YFSETQ. The CDR3 is made up of 18 amino acids. CDR3 bases: TGCGCCAGCAGCTCTACCGGGACGCGCTTCTCTGGGGCCAACGTCCTGACTTTC. Residues: CASSSTGTRFSGANVLTF.

The chain links TRBV6-5 to TRBJ2-7; D is uncertain. Germline assignment: CDR1 MNHEY and CDR2 SVGAGI. Between the trimmed V and J ends, which lost 4 bases and 4 bases, there was a span of 8 bases. The CDR3 sequence is 12 residues long. The CDR3 spells CASSSPQYEQYV. CDR3 coding DNA: TGTGCCAGCAGTTCGCCGCAATACGAGCAGTACGTC.

This chain joins TRBV5-4 and TRBJ2-5; maybe TRBD1 (6 bases). The CDR3 runs 13 residues. Germline-derived CDR1 and CDR2 are SGHNT and YYREEE (reference sequence). V was pared by 4 bases and J by 4 bases, with 11 bases between. This CDR3 reads CASSRSTGETQYF. The DNA of the CDR3 is TGTGCCAGCAGCCGGTCGACAGGAGAGACCCAGTACTTC.

The rearrangement joins TRBV28 to TRBJ1-5; D gene uncertain. Trimming took 7 bases from V and 4 from J, leaving 14 bases between them. CDR3 length equals 14 residues. CDR1 is MDHEN and CDR2 is SYDVKM in the germline V gene. CDR3 nucleotides: TGTGCCAGCAACGAACTGGGCTTAAATCAGCCCCAGCATTTT. Amino acids: CASNELGLNQPQHF.

This clone was picked up one time. The V and J genes are TRBV19 and TRBJ2-7; D call uncertain. Germline CDR1 is LNHDA and CDR2 is SQIVND (reference sequence). The CDR3 runs 14 residues. V dropped 5 bases and J dropped 1 base, with 12 bases sitting between them. CDR3 DNA: TGTGCCAGTAGTGCCCAGAGGCCTTCCTACGAGCAGTACTTC. Its protein product is CASSAQRPSYEQYF.

V usage is TRBV15 and J usage is TRBJ2-1; TRBD2 matches 8 bases. The CDR3 has 18 amino acids. Germline CDR1 and CDR2: LNHNV and YYDKDF (reference sequence). J lost 0 bases, V lost 3 bases, and 10 bases had no gene match. In nucleotides, the CDR3 is TGTGCCACCAGCAGCACGCTGTTAGCGGGGAGCTCCTACAATGAGCAGTTCTTC. It is translated as CATSSTLLAGSSYNEQFF.